This is a list of T cell receptor beta chains from one sample in a study of cytomegalovirus exposure and HLA in healthy donors. The protocol was immunoSEQ multiplex PCR, while the TCRdb copy is restricted to in-frame clones and leaves out a portion. This table holds some 150,000 clones, over 80% found once. The source material was PBMCs. The receptors come from a man younger than 30 in good health and CMV-seropositive. CDR3s include the opening cysteine and the closing phenylalanine or tryptophan. Fields, in order: J gene, D gene, clone size, V gene, CDR3 DNA, CDR3 protein. D genes are given only for firm matches. Clone size is given for some rows only: seen once, a few or many times, or a class if the clone is expanded.

j_gene: TRBJ2-3
d_gene: -
abundance: -
v_gene: TRBV30
CDR3nt: TGTGCCTGGAGTGTGCGGACAGCGGGGACAGATACGCAGTATTTT
CDR3aa: CAWSVRTAGTDTQYF

j_gene: TRBJ1-2
d_gene: -
abundance: -
v_gene: TRBV5-4
CDR3nt: TGTGCCAGCAGCCCGAGGACAGTCTCAAACTATGGCTACACCTTC
CDR3aa: CASSPRTVSNYGYTF

j_gene: TRBJ1-2
d_gene: TRBD1
abundance: -
v_gene: TRBV19
CDR3nt: TGTGCCAGTACGACAGGGGGCGCCTACTATGGCTACACCTTC
CDR3aa: CASTTGGAYYGYTF

j_gene: TRBJ1-5
d_gene: -
abundance: -
v_gene: TRBV7-9
CDR3nt: TGTGCCAGCAGCTTAATGGGCAGCAATCAGCCCCAGCATTTT
CDR3aa: CASSLMGSNQPQHF

j_gene: TRBJ2-5
d_gene: TRBD1
abundance: -
v_gene: TRBV14
CDR3nt: TGTGCCAGCAGCCAAGAGGGAGAGACAGGGGAATGGCAGGAGACCCAGTACTTC
CDR3aa: CASSQEGETGEWQETQYF

j_gene: TRBJ2-3
d_gene: -
abundance: -
v_gene: TRBV6-1
CDR3nt: TGTGCCAGCAGTGAACACCCGACAGGACTAGATACGCAGTATTTT
CDR3aa: CASSEHPTGLDTQYF

j_gene: TRBJ2-3
d_gene: TRBD2
abundance: few
v_gene: TRBV25-1
CDR3nt: TGTGCCAGCAGTGAAGGGGGGGAGGCAGATACGCAGTATTTT
CDR3aa: CASSEGGEADTQYF

j_gene: TRBJ2-7
d_gene: -
abundance: -
v_gene: TRBV11-1
CDR3nt: TGTGCCAGCAGCTTACAGGGCGGTCTCGAGCAGTACTTC
CDR3aa: CASSLQGGLEQYF

j_gene: TRBJ2-7
d_gene: TRBD2
abundance: -
v_gene: TRBV6-5
CDR3nt: TGTGCCAGCAGCTTTAGCGGGAGTTACGAGCAGTACTTC
CDR3aa: CASSFSGSYEQYF

j_gene: TRBJ1-2
d_gene: TRBD1
abundance: -
v_gene: TRBV7-9
CDR3nt: TGTGCCAGCAGCACGACAGGGGTTGGTTATGGCTACACCTTC
CDR3aa: CASSTTGVGYGYTF

j_gene: TRBJ2-5
d_gene: TRBD2
abundance: -
v_gene: TRBV5-1
CDR3nt: TGCGCCAGCAGCTTACCGGGAGGCCAAGAGACCCAGTACTTC
CDR3aa: CASSLPGGQETQYF

j_gene: TRBJ2-1
d_gene: -
abundance: -
v_gene: TRBV11-2
CDR3nt: TGTGCCAGCAGCTCGATTTACGCGGATGGCGATGAGCAGTTCTTC
CDR3aa: CASSSIYADGDEQFF

j_gene: TRBJ2-7
d_gene: TRBD2
abundance: -
v_gene: TRBV5-4
CDR3nt: TGTGCCAGCAGTCAAAAGCGGGAGGGCCATGGGGAGCAGTACTTC
CDR3aa: CASSQKREGHGEQYF

j_gene: TRBJ2-1
d_gene: -
abundance: -
v_gene: TRBV5-4
CDR3nt: TGTGCCAGCAGCTTGGGGTGGGGTAGACAGGCCAATGAGCAGTTCTTC
CDR3aa: CASSLGWGRQANEQFF

j_gene: TRBJ2-7
d_gene: TRBD2
abundance: -
v_gene: TRBV6-1
CDR3nt: TGTGCCAGCAGTGATGGGGGAGGGCCTCGCGAGCAGTACTTC
CDR3aa: CASSDGGGPREQYF

j_gene: TRBJ1-2
d_gene: -
abundance: once
v_gene: TRBV5-1
CDR3nt: TGCGCCAGCAGCCTCAGGGATCCTTTCAATGGCTACACCTTC
CDR3aa: CASSLRDPFNGYTF